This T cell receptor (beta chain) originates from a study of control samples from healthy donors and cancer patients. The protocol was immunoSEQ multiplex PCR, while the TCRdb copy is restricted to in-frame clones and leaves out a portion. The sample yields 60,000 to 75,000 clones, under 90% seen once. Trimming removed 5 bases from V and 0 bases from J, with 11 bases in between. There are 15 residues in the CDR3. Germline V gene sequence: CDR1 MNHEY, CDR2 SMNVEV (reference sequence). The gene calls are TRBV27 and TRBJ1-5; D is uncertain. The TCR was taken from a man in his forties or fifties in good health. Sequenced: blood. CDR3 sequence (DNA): TGTGCCAGCAGTCCTTGGGATCATAGCAATCAGCCCCAGCATTTT. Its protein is CASSPWDHSNQPQHF.